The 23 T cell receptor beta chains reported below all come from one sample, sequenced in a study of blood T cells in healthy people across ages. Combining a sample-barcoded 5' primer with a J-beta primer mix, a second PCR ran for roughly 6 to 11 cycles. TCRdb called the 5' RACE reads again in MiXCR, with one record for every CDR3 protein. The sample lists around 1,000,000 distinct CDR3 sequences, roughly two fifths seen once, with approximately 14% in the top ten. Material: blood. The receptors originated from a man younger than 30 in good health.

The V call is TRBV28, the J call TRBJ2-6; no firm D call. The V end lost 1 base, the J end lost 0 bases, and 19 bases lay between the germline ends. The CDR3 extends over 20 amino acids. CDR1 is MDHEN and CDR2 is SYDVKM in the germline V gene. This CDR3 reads CASSLYVVRELGSGANVLTF. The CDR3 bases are TGTGCCAGCAGTTTATACGTGGTCAGAGAACTTGGCTCTGGGGCCAACGTCCTGACTTTC.

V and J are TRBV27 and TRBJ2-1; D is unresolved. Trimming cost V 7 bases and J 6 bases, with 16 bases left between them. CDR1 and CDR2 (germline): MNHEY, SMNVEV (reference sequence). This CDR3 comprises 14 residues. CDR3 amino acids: CASTPGFGANEQFF. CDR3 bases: TGTGCCAGCACCCCCGGTTTTGGAGCCAATGAGCAGTTCTTC.

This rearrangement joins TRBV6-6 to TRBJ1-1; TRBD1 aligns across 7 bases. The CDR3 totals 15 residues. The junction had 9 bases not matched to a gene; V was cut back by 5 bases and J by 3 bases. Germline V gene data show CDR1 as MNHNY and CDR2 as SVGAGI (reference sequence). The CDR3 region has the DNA TGTGCCAGCAGTGGAGACAGGGAGGAGCACACTGAAGCTTTCTTT. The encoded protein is CASSGDREEHTEAFF.

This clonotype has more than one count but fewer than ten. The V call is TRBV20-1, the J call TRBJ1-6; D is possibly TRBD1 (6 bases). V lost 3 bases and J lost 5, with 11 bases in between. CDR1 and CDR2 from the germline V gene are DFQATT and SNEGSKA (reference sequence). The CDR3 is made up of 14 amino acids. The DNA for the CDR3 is TGCAGTGCTAGGACCGGACAGAATAATTCACCCCTCCACTTT. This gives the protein CSARTGQNNSPLHF.

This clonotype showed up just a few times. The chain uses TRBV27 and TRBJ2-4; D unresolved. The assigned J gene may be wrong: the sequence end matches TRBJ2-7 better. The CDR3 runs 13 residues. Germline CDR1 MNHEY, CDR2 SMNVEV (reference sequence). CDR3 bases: TGTGCCAGCAGTTTATCAATGGGGAACGAGCAGTACTTC. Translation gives CASSLSMGNEQYF.

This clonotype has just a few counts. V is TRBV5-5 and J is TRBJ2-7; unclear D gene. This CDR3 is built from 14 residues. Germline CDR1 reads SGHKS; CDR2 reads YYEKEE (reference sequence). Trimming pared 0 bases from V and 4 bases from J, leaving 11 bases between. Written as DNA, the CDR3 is TGTGCCAGCAGCTTGGTTAGGACCGGTTACGAGCAGTACTTC. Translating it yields CASSLVRTGYEQYF.

The CDR3 nucleotides are TGTGCCAGCAGTTCTTGCCTGCCTGAGGAGACCCAGTACTTC. Translated: CASSSCLPEETQYF. The rearrangement uses TRBV28 and TRBJ2-5; D unresolved. V lost 4 bases to trimming and J lost 5 bases, with 14 bases between them. Looked up from germline, CDR1 is MDHEN and CDR2 is SYDVKM. The CDR3 length is 14 residues.

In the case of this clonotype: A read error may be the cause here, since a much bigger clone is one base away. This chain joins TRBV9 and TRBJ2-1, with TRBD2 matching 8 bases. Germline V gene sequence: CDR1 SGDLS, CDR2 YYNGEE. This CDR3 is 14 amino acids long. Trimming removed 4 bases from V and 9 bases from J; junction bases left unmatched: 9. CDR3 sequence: CASSIEGTRSEQFF. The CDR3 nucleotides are TGTGCCAGCAGCATAGAAGGGACTAGAAGTGAGCAGTTCTTC.

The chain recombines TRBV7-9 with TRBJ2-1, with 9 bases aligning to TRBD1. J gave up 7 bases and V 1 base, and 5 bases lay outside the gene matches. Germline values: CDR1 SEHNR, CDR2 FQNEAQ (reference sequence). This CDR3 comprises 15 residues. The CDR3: CASSLGTGAKNEQFF. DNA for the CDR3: TGTGCCAGCAGCTTAGGGACAGGGGCTAAAAATGAGCAGTTCTTC. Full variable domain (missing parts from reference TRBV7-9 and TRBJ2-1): DTGVSQNPRHKITKRGQNVTFRCDPISEHNRLYWYRQTLGQGPEFLTYFQNEAQLEKSRLLSDRFSAERPKGSFSTLEIQRTEQGDSAMYLCASSLGTGAKNEQFFGPGTRLTVL.

CDR3 residues: CASGASSGDYNEQYF. The CDR3 nucleotides are TGTGCTAGTGGTGCCTCTAGCGGGGACTACAATGAGCAGTACTTC. The rearrangement uses TRBV12-5 and TRBJ2-1, with 9 bases matching TRBD2. TRBJ2-7 explains the end of the DNA better; the J call may be wrong. Germline V lookup: CDR1 LGHNT, CDR2 FRNRAP. The CDR3 is 15 amino acids.

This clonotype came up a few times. The CDR3 is CASTRSRTRGATEAFF. Here the CDR3 DNA reads TGTGCCAGCACCCGATCCCGGACCCGGGGGGCCACTGAAGCTTTCTTT. The chain is built from TRBV12-3 or TRBV12-4 and TRBJ1-1; possibly TRBD1 for D (6 bases). V lost 7 bases and J lost 4, with 22 bases in between. The CDR3 runs 16 residues.

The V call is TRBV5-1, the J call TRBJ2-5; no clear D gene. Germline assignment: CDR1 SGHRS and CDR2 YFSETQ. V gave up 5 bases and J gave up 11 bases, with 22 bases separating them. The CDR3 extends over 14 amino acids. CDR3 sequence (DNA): TGCGCCAGCAGAGTTGTTGTGGCTACCAATGAGCAGTACTTC. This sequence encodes CASRVVVATNEQYF.

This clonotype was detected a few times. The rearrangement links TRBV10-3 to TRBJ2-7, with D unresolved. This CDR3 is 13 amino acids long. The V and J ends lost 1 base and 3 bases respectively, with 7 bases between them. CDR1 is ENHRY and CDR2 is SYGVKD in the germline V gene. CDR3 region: CAISEYYGYEQYF. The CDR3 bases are TGTGCCATCAGTGAGTACTATGGCTACGAGCAGTACTTC.

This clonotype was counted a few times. The CDR3 region has the DNA TGCGCCAGCAGCCCCCGGGTTAGCGGGGGTGTCGGGGAGCTGTTTTTT. It is translated as CASSPRVSGGVGELFF. The V gene is TRBV5-1, the J gene TRBJ2-2, with 9 bases aligning to TRBD2. V was clipped by 4 bases and J by 7 bases; unmatched bases: 11. Looked up from germline, CDR1 is SGHRS and CDR2 is YFSETQ. The CDR3 loop spans 16 amino acids.

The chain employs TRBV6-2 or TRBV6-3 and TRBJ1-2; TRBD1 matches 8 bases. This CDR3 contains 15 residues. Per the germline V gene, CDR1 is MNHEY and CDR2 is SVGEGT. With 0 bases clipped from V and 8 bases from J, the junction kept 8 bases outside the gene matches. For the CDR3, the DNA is TGTGCCAGCAGTTACTCGCACCAGGGGGCGCGGGGCTACACCTTC. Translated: CASSYSHQGARGYTF.

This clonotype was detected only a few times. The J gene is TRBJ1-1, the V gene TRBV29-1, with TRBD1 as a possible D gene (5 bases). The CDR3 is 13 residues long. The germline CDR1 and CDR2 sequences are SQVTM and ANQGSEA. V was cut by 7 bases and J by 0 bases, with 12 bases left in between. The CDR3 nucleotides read TGCAGCGGCTGGGGGATAATGAACACTGAAGCTTTCTTT. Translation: CSGWGIMNTEAFF.

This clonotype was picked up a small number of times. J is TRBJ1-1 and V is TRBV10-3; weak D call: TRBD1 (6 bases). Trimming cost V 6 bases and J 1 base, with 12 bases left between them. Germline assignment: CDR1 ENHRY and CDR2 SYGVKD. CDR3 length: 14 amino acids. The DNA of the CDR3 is TGTGCCATCAGGATGACAGGATGGAACACTGAAGCTTTCTTT. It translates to CAIRMTGWNTEAFF.

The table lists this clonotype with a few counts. In nucleotides, the CDR3 is TGCAGTGCTAGAGATCACAAGAGTAGGGGAACTGGGGCCAACGTCCTGACTTTC. The encoded protein is CSARDHKSRGTGANVLTF. The rearrangement uses TRBV20-1 and TRBJ2-6, with TRBD1 as a possible D gene (5 bases). The length of the CDR3 is 18 residues. Germline CDR1 and CDR2: DFQATT and SNEGSKA (reference sequence). The V end lost 0 bases, the J end lost 2 bases, and 17 bases lay between the germline ends.

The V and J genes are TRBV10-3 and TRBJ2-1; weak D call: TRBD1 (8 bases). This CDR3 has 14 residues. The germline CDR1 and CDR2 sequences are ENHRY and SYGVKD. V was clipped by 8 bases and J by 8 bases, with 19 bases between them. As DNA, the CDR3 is TGTGCCATCGGGGGGGAGACAGGGGTATATGAGCAGTTCTTC. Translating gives CAIGGETGVYEQFF.

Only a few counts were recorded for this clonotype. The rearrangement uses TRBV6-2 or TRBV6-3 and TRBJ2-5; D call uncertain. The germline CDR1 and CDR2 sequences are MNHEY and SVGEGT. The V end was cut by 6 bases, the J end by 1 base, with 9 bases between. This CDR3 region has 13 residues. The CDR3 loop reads CASRVSSQETQYF. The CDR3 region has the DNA TGTGCCAGCAGGGTTAGTAGCCAAGAGACCCAGTACTTC.

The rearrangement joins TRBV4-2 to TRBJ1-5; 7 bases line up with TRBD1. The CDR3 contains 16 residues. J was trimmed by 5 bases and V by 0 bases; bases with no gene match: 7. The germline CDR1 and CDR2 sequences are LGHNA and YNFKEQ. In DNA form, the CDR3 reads TGTGCCAGCAGCCAAGAAGCTACAGGGACAGATCAGCCCCAGCATTTT. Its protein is CASSQEATGTDQPQHF.

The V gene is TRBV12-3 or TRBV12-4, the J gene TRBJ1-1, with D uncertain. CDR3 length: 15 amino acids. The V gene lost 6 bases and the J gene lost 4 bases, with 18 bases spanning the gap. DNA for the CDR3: TGTGCCAGCAGCCCATGGCGAGAAGAGGGCACTGAAGCTTTCTTT. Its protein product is CASSPWREEGTEAFF.

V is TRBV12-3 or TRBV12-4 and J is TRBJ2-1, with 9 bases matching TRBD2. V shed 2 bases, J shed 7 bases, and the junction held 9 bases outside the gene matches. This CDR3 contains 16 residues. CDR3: CASSLRRGGGDNEQFF. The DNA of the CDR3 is TGTGCCAGCAGTTTAAGAAGAGGCGGGGGGGATAATGAGCAGTTCTTC.